What follows are 16 T cell receptor beta chains derived from one specimen sequenced in a study of blood T cell repertoires in COVID-19. The protocol was immunoSEQ multiplex PCR, while the TCRdb copy is restricted to in-frame clones and leaves out a portion. The sample records 400,000 to 550,000 clones, roughly nine tenths being singletons. The sequenced sample was PBMCs or T cells enriched from blood (not recorded which). All receptors come from a woman between 18 and 29 years old with acute COVID-19.

This chain uses TRBV6-1 with TRBJ2-3; TRBD2 aligns across 7 bases. The CDR3 covers 15 residues. Germline CDR1 is MNHNS and CDR2 is SASEGT. V lost 2 bases and J lost 6; bases outside the gene matches: 8. In DNA form, the CDR3 reads TGTGCCAGCAGTGAATGGCGGGAGAGGGCGGATACGCAGTATTTT. Translated: CASSEWRERADTQYF.

This clone was counted only a few times. The chain has TRBV6-6 and TRBJ2-4; tentative D call: TRBD2 (5 bases). V lost 5 bases, J lost 0 bases, and 17 bases lay in between. In germline, CDR1 is MNHNY, CDR2 SVGAGI (reference sequence). This CDR3 comprises 17 residues. CDR3 coding DNA: TGTGCCAGCAGTCCTAAGGCGAGCGGTCTAGCCAAAAACATTCAGTACTTC. Amino acid sequence: CASSPKASGLAKNIQYF.

V usage is TRBV15 and J usage is TRBJ2-5; TRBD2 matches at 7 bases. Germline V CDR1 and CDR2: LNHNV, YYDKDF (reference sequence). CDR3 length: 17 residues. V trimming: 0 bases; J trimming: 4 bases; junction bases outside the gene matches: 11. In DNA, the CDR3 is TGTGCCACCAGCAGAGATCTGGGGGGAGGGCCTCGAGAGACCCAGTACTTC. This translates into CATSRDLGGGPRETQYF.

Here the CDR3 DNA reads TGTGCCATCACCGGGACTAATAATTCACCCCTCCACTTT. The encoded protein is CAITGTNNSPLHF. The V call is TRBV10-3, the J call TRBJ1-6; TRBD1 is a possible D gene (5 bases). Trimming took off 7 bases at V and 5 bases at J, with 9 bases between the two ends. The germline gives CDR1 ENHRY, CDR2 SYGVKD. This CDR3 region has 13 residues.

This clone showed up just once. J is TRBJ2-1 and V is TRBV18; TRBD1 aligns across 11 bases. The ends lost 5 bases at V and 8 bases at J; junction bases unmatched: 5. Germline V gives CDR1 KGHSH, CDR2 LQKENI. The CDR3 has 14 amino acids. This chain's CDR3 is CASSGWTGGDEQFF. CDR3 DNA: TGTGCCAGCTCAGGATGGACAGGGGGCGATGAGCAGTTCTTC.

The genes are TRBV28 and TRBJ2-7; TRBD2 matches 13 bases. Trimming took 6 bases from V and 4 from J; bases not matched to a gene: 9. Germline values: CDR1 MDHEN, CDR2 SYDVKM. The CDR3 length is 16 residues. CDR3 sequence reads: CASSPGTSGIEYEQYF. The CDR3 nucleotides are TGTGCCAGCAGCCCAGGGACTAGCGGGATAGAGTACGAGCAGTACTTC.

The rearrangement uses TRBV13 and TRBJ1-1; D is undetermined. The CDR3 runs to 13 residues. V lost 0 bases and J lost 8, with 10 bases in between. Per the germline V gene, CDR1 is PRHDT and CDR2 is FYEKMQ (reference sequence). This chain's CDR3 is CASSLGPGGEAFF. CDR3 DNA sequence: TGTGCCAGCAGCTTAGGCCCGGGAGGAGAAGCTTTCTTT.

The rearrangement uses TRBV5-1 and TRBJ2-1; D is uncertain. This CDR3 region has 12 residues. V was shortened by 4 bases and J by 9 bases, with 11 bases between the two germline ends. The germline CDR1 and CDR2 sequences are SGHRS and YFSETQ. The CDR3 coding sequence is TGCGCCAGCAGCCCACCTCCGGGTGAGCAGTTCTTC. Translating gives CASSPPPGEQFF.

V gene TRBV30 combines with J gene TRBJ1-3; D is uncertain. Trimming removed 0 bases at V and 3 bases at J, with 9 bases between. Germline V gene data show CDR1 as GTSNPN and CDR2 as SVGIG (reference sequence). CDR3 length: 14 residues. CDR3 in DNA: TGTGCCTGGAGTGTCGACATGCGTGGAAACACCATATATTTT. It yields the protein CAWSVDMRGNTIYF.

This clone showed up just once. The gene calls are TRBV30 and TRBJ1-6; 7 bases line up with TRBD1. J was trimmed by 5 bases and V by 3 bases; bases with no gene match: 1. CDR1 and CDR2 (germline): GTSNPN, SVGIG (reference sequence). The CDR3 has 13 residues. In DNA, the CDR3 is TGTGCCTGGAGGGGGACAGATAATTCACCCCTCCACTTT. This gives the protein CAWRGTDNSPLHF. The full variable domain, rest sourced from reference TRBV30 and TRBJ1-6, is SQTIHQWPATLVQPVGSPLSLECTVEGTSNPNLYWYRQAAGRGLQLLFYSVGIGQISSEVPQNLSASRPQDRQFILSSKKLLLSDSGFYLCAWRGTDNSPLHFGNGTRLTVT.

The chain combines TRBV6-5 with TRBJ2-2, with 7 nucleotides matching TRBD1. The ends lost 6 bases at V and 4 bases at J; junction bases unmatched: 5. Germline V gene sequence: CDR1 MNHEY, CDR2 SVGAGI. This CDR3 is 14 amino acids long. Here the CDR3 DNA reads TGTGCCAGCAGGCCGGGACAGCTCACCGGGGAGCTGTTTTTT. Translating it yields CASRPGQLTGELFF.

In this sample, this clone turned up a few times. The gene calls are TRBV9 and TRBJ2-1; TRBD1 might be the D (5 bases). Trimming removed 0 bases at V and 5 bases at J, with 9 bases between. Germline V lookup: CDR1 SGDLS, CDR2 YYNGEE. CDR3 length: 14 amino acids. The CDR3 spells CASSVGQKDNEQFF. The CDR3, as DNA: TGTGCCAGCAGCGTAGGACAGAAGGACAATGAGCAGTTCTTC.

The chain joins TRBV30 to TRBJ2-1; D is perhaps TRBD2 (6 bases). This CDR3 has 17 residues. From germline, CDR1 is GTSNPN and CDR2 SVGIG (reference sequence). Deletions cut 3 bases from V and 4 bases from J, with 22 bases between. As DNA, the CDR3 is TGTGCCTGGAGGGAGGGGAAGGTCATAGGGGTTTACAATGAGCAGTTCTTC. Amino acids: CAWREGKVIGVYNEQFF.

The chain links TRBV5-1 to TRBJ2-7; D perhaps matches TRBD1 (5 bases). Germline CDR1 and CDR2: SGHRS and YFSETQ. V lost 0 bases, J lost 3 bases, and 13 bases lay in between. The CDR3 is 15 residues long. In nucleotides, the CDR3 is TGCGCCAGCAGCTTGGACGGACAAAGGATCTACGAGCAGTACTTC. It is translated as CASSLDGQRIYEQYF. The entire variable domain, with the rest obtained from reference TRBV5-1 and TRBJ2-7, is as follows: KAGVTQTPRYLIKTRGQQVTLSCSPISGHRSVSWYQQTPGQGLQFLFEYFSETQRNKGNFPGRFSGRQFSNSRSEMNVSTLELGDSALYLCASSLDGQRIYEQYFGPGTRLTVT.

J is TRBJ2-5 and V is TRBV7-6; 7 bases are a match to TRBD1. V dropped 5 bases and J dropped 5; count of bases not matched to a gene: 11. CDR1 and CDR2 from the germline V gene are SGHVS and FNYEAQ. This CDR3 has 15 amino acids. CDR3: CASSPSPTGWETQYF. The CDR3 region has the DNA TGTGCCAGCAGCCCCTCCCCGACAGGGTGGGAGACCCAGTACTTC.

The chain has TRBV14 and TRBJ2-7, with D possibly TRBD1 on 6 matching bases. This CDR3 comprises 13 residues. Between the trimmed V and J ends, which lost 7 bases and 0 bases, there was a span of 10 bases. In germline, CDR1 is SGHDN, CDR2 FVKESK. The CDR3 DNA reads as TGTGCCAGCAAAGGGGGACCCTCCTACGAGCAGTACTTC. It specifies CASKGGPSYEQYF.